The rows below give T cell receptor beta chains drawn from one sample of a study of T-cell reconstitution after alpha-beta-depleted transplantation in children. MiXCR, run by TCRdb on the PCR reads, gives a single entry per CDR3 protein. This table has about half a million distinct CDR3 sequences, around an eighth appearing once. The material sequenced was PBMCs from the stem cell graft donor, taken from the stem cell graft. These receptor sequences come from a human donor who donated a stem cell graft to a child with combined immunodeficiency. CDR3s include the opening cysteine and the closing phenylalanine or tryptophan. The order of the fields is J gene, D gene, clone size, V gene, CDR3 DNA, CDR3 protein. The D gene is left open where the match is weak. Clone size is stated in some rows and not others, as once, few, many or a class when expanded.

TRBJ2-1 TRBD2 NA TRBV11-2 TGTGCCAGCAGCTCCGGGACTAGCGGGAGCAGTGAGCAGTTCTTC CASSSGTSGSSEQFF
TRBJ2-6 NA few TRBV27 TGTGCCAGCAGTTTATCGGGGACAGGGGCCAACGTCCTGACTTTC CASSLSGTGANVLTF
TRBJ1-3 NA many TRBV15 TGTGCCACCAGCAGAGCCCCGGCCAGTGGAAACACCATATATTTT CATSRAPASGNTIYF
TRBJ2-1 TRBD2 NA TRBV20-1 TGCAGTGCTAGAGATCTGAGCCCGGGACTAGCGGGAGCTGTTAGTGGGAGCTCCTACAATGAGCAGTTCTTC CSARDLSPGLAGAVSGSSYNEQFF
TRBJ2-6 TRBD1 many TRBV4-3 TGCGCCAGCAGCCCGCAACAGGGGACTGGGGCCAACGTCCTGACTTTC CASSPQQGTGANVLTF
TRBJ2-7 NA many TRBV20-1 TGCAGTGCTAGAGGAGTAACAGGCGAATTCTACGAGCAGTACTTC CSARGVTGEFYEQYF
TRBJ2-5 NA NA TRBV3-1 TGTGCCAGCAGCCGAGGACAGTACCAAGAAGAGACCCAGTACTTC CASSRGQYQEETQYF
TRBJ2-1 TRBD2 NA TRBV14 TGTGCCAGCAGCCAAGTGGGACTAGACGATGAGCAGTTCTTC CASSQVGLDDEQFF
TRBJ2-5 NA few TRBV11-2 TGTGCCAGCAGCCCAGTAAGGGAGACCCAGTACTTC CASSPVRETQYF
TRBJ2-3 NA few TRBV6-5 TGTGCCAGCAGTTGGGGGCGGGTAAACACAGATACGCAGTATTTT CASSWGRVNTDTQYF
TRBJ1-1 NA NA TRBV29-1 TGCAGCGTTGAGAGGTCGCACAGAGCTTTCTTT CSVERSHRAFF
TRBJ2-7 NA NA TRBV28 TGTGCCAGCAGTTTTCAGGTCGTCGAGCAGTACTTC CASSFQVVEQYF
TRBJ2-5 NA once TRBV20-1 TGCAGTGCTAGAGTCATCGCGGAGACCCAGTACTTC CSARVIAETQYF
TRBJ2-3 NA NA TRBV7-2 TGTGCCAGCAGCTCCCTGGGGAATAGCGTCGCAGATACGCAGTATTTT CASSSLGNSVADTQYF
TRBJ2-1 TRBD2 NA TRBV4-2 TGTGCCAGCAGCCAAGAAGGGCCTAGCGGGTTCTACAATGAGCAGTTCTTC CASSQEGPSGFYNEQFF
TRBJ1-1 NA many TRBV6-5 TGTGCCAGCAGTCCGGGGGCACTTTCGGGCACTGAAGCTTTCTTT CASSPGALSGTEAFF
TRBJ2-2 NA NA TRBV5-6 TGTGCCAGCAGCCCTCCCTCTACGGCCGGGGAGCTGTTTTTT CASSPPSTAGELFF
TRBJ1-1 NA NA TRBV6-1 TGTGCCAGCCGAGCATGGGAGGAAGGGGCCCGGAACACTGAAGCTTTCTTT CASRAWEEGARNTEAFF
TRBJ2-7 NA NA TRBV20-1 TGCAGTGCTATACGCCGTTCCTACGAGCAGTACTTC CSAIRRSYEQYF
TRBJ2-7 NA NA TRBV2 TGTGCCAGCACCGGAGGGGAGTACGAGCAGTACTTC CASTGGEYEQYF
TRBJ1-4 TRBD1 many TRBV12-3/TRBV12-4 TGTGCCAGCAGTTTAGCACAGGGGTGGTCTAATGAAAAACTGTTTTTT CASSLAQGWSNEKLFF
TRBJ2-1 TRBD1 many TRBV6-2/TRBV6-3 TGTGCCAGCAGCCCCTGGGGGGACAGGGATGACAATGAGCAGTTCTTC CASSPWGDRDDNEQFF
TRBJ2-1 TRBD1 NA TRBV24-1 TGTGCCACCAGGGGACAGAGCTCCTACAATGAGCAGTTCTTC CATRGQSSYNEQFF
TRBJ1-1 TRBD1 NA TRBV7-9 TGTGCCAGCAGCCGGGGACAGGGGGCGGACACTGAAGCTTTCTTT CASSRGQGADTEAFF
TRBJ2-3 TRBD2 few TRBV13 TGTGCCAGCAGCTCTAGCGGACGAGATACGCAGTATTTT CASSSSGRDTQYF
TRBJ2-5 NA NA TRBV12-3/TRBV12-4 TGTGCCAGCAGTCCCTCGGGCTTTGAAGAGACCCAGTACTTC CASSPSGFEETQYF
TRBJ2-7 TRBD1 few TRBV20-1 TGCAGTGCTAGAGAACAGGGGGCGCACTACGAGCAGTACTTC CSAREQGAHYEQYF
TRBJ2-3 TRBD1 few TRBV7-6 TGTGCCAGCAGCTTCGGGACAGACACAGATACGCAGTATTTT CASSFGTDTDTQYF
TRBJ2-7 NA NA TRBV20-1 TGCAGGGCCGAGAAGGACGGATACGAGCAGTACTTC CRAEKDGYEQYF
TRBJ2-1 TRBD2 few TRBV7-7 TGTGCTAGCAGCTTAGTAGCGGGGGGGCCCGATGAGCAGTTCTTC CASSLVAGGPDEQFF
TRBJ2-1 TRBD1 NA TRBV11-2 TGTGCCAGCAGCCCGCGACAGGGGCGATACTCCTACAATGAGCAGTTCTTC CASSPRQGRYSYNEQFF
TRBJ2-5 NA few TRBV28 TGTGCCAGCCGATTCCAGGGCCAAGAGACCCAGTACTTC CASRFQGQETQYF
TRBJ1-1 TRBD1 many TRBV20-1 TGCAGTGCTAAGGTAGCAGGGGGCACTGAAGCTTTCTTT CSAKVAGGTEAFF
TRBJ2-7 TRBD2 many TRBV5-1 TGCGCCAGCAGCTTGGATGACGGGAGGGAGTACGAGCAGTACTTC CASSLDDGREYEQYF
TRBJ2-3 TRBD2 NA TRBV7-2 TGTGCCAGCAGCCTGCCTTATGCGGGGGGTACGCAGTATTTT CASSLPYAGGTQYF
TRBJ2-2 TRBD1 many TRBV9 TGTGCCAGCAGCCACGGACAGGGTGAAGAGCTGTTTTTT CASSHGQGEELFF
TRBJ2-1 NA NA TRBV29-1 TGCAGCGCCAGACAGCCCCAACCGGAGGGGTACTACATTGAGCAGTTCTTC CSARQPQPEGYYIEQFF
TRBJ2-7 NA NA TRBV5-1 TGCGCCAGCAGCTTGGATTCCCCACAGGCCCCCTACGAGCAGTACTTC CASSLDSPQAPYEQYF
TRBJ1-2 TRBD1 many TRBV12-3/TRBV12-4 TGTGCCAGCAGTCGACAGGGGGCTACGATTAACTATGGCTACACCTTC CASSRQGATINYGYTF
TRBJ1-2 TRBD1 NA TRBV6-2/TRBV6-3 TGTGCCAGCAGTTCTGAACAGGGGCCGTCCTATGGCTACACCTTC CASSSEQGPSYGYTF